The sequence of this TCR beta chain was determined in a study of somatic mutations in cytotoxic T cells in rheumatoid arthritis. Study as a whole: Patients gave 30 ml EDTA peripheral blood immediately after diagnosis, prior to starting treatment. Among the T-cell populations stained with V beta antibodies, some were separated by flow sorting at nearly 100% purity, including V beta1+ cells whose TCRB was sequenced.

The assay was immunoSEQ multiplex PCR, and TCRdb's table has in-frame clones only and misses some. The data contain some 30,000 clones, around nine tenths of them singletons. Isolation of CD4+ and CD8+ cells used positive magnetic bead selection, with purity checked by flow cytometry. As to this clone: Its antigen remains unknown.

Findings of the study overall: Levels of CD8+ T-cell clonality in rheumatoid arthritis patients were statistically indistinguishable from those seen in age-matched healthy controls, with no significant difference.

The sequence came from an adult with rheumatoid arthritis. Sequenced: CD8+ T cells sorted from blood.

The CDR3 here is CASSQDLSGANYNEQFF. CDR3 DNA sequence: TGCGCCAGCAGCCAAGATTTGAGCGGCGCCAACTACAATGAGCAGTTCTTC. The chain joins TRBV4-3 to TRBJ2-1, with D possibly TRBD2 on 5 matching bases. The CDR3 is made up of 17 amino acids. V was shortened by 0 bases and J by 3 bases, with 15 bases between the two germline ends. The germline V gene has CDR1 LGHNA and CDR2 YSLEER.